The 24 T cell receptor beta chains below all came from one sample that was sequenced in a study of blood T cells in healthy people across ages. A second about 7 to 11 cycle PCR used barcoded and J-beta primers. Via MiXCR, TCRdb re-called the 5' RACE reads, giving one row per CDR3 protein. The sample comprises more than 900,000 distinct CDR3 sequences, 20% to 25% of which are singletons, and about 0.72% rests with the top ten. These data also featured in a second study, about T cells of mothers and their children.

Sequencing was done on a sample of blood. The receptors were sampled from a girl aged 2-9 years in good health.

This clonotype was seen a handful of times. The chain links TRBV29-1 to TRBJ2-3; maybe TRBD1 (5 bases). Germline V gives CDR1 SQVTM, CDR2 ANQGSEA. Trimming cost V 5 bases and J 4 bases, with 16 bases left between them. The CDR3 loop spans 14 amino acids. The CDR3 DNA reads TGCAGCGTTCTTCCCAGGGCTGCGGCAGATACGCAGTATTTT. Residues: CSVLPRAAADTQYF.

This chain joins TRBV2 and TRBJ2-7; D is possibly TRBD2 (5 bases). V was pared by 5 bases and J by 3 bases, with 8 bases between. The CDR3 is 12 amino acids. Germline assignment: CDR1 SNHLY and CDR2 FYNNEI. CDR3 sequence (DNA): TGTGCCAGCAGTCAGGACTTCTACGAGCAGTACTTC. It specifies CASSQDFYEQYF. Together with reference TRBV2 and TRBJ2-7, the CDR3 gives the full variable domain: EPEVTQTPSHQVTQMGQEVILRCVPISNHLYFYWYRQILGQKVEFLVSFYNNEISEKSEIFDDQFSVERPDGSNFTLKIRSTKLEDSAMYFCASSQDFYEQYFGPGTRLTVT.

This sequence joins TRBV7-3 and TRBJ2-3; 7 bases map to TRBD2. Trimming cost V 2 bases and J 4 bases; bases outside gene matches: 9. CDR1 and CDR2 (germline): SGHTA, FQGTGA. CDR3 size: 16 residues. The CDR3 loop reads CASSLGAGAASDTQYF. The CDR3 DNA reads TGTGCCAGCAGCTTAGGGGCGGGAGCTGCTTCAGATACGCAGTATTTT.

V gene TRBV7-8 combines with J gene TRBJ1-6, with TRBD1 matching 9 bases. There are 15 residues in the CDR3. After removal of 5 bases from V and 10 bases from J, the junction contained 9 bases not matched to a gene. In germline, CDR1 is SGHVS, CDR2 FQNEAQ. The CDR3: CASSALTGGTSPLHF. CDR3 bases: TGTGCCAGCAGCGCCCTAACAGGGGGCACATCACCCCTCCACTTT.

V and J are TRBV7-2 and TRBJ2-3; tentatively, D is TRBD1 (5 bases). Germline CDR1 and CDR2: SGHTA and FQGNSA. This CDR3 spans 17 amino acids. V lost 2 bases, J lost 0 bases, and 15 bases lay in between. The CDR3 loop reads CASSLTVGLGSTDTQYF. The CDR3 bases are TGTGCCAGCAGCTTAACAGTGGGGCTAGGAAGCACAGATACGCAGTATTTT. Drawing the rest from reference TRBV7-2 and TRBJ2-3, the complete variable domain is GAGVSQSPSNKVTEKGKDVELRCDPISGHTALYWYRQSLGQGLEFLIYFQGNSAPDKSGLPSDRFSAERTGGSVSTLTIQRTQQEDSAVYLCASSLTVGLGSTDTQYFGPGTRLTVL.

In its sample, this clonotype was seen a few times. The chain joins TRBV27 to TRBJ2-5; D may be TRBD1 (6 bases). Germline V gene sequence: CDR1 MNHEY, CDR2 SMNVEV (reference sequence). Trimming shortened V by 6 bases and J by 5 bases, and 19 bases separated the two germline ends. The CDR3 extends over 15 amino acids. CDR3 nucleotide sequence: TGTGCCAGCAGCTCAACAGGGATAACTTGGGAGACCCAGTACTTC. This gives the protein CASSSTGITWETQYF.

Here the CDR3 DNA reads TGTGCCAGCAGTTTACGGCGAGGGGAGGGCGAGACCCAGTACTTC. Encoded protein: CASSLRRGEGETQYF. The chain has TRBV27 and TRBJ2-5; 7 bases are a match to TRBD2. From germline, CDR1 is MNHEY and CDR2 SMNVEV (reference sequence). The length of the CDR3 is 15 residues. V trimming: 2 bases; J trimming: 5 bases; junction bases outside the gene matches: 8.

For the CDR3, the DNA is TGTGCCAGCGGCGAACAGGGAGGGAATGAAAAACTGTTTTTT. Translation: CASGEQGGNEKLFF. The gene calls are TRBV7-9 and TRBJ1-4; tentatively, D is TRBD1 (6 bases). This CDR3 contains 14 residues. Deletions cut 8 bases from V and 5 bases from J, with 15 bases between. Germline values: CDR1 SEHNR, CDR2 FQNEAQ (reference sequence).

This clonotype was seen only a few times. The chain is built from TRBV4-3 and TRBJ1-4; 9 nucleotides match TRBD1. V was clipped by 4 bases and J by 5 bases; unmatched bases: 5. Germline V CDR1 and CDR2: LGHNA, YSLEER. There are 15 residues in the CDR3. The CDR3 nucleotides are TGCGCCAGCAGCCGGACAGGGGCTGTAAATGAAAAACTGTTTTTT. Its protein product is CASSRTGAVNEKLFF.

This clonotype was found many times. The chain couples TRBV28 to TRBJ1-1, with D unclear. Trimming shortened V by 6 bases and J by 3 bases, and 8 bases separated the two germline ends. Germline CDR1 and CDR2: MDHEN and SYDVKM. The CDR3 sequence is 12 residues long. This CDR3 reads CASSSGDTEAFF. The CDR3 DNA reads TGTGCCAGCAGCAGCGGGGACACTGAAGCTTTCTTT.

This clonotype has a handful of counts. CDR3 sequence reads: CASSLTGHNEQFF. In DNA form, the CDR3 reads TGTGCCAGCAGTTTAACGGGACACAATGAGCAGTTCTTC. This sequence joins TRBV6-5 and TRBJ2-1, with D possibly being TRBD1 or TRBD2 (5 bases each). Trimming took off 4 bases at V and 5 bases at J, with 9 bases between the two ends. This CDR3 comprises 13 residues. Looked up from germline, CDR1 is MNHEY and CDR2 is SVGAGI.

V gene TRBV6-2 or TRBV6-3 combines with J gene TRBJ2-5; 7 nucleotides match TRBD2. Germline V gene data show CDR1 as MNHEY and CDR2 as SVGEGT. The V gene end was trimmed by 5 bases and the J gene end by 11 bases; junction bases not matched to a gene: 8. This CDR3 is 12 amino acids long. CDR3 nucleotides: TGTGCCAGCAGTCTCCGGACTAGTGAGCAGTACTTC. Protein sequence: CASSLRTSEQYF.

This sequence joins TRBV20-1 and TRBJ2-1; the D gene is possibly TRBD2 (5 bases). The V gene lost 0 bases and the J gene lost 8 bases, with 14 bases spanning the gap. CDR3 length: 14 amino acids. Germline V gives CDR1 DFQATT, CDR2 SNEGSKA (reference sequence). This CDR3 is CSARDWYGGDEQFF. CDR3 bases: TGCAGTGCTAGAGATTGGTATGGAGGTGATGAGCAGTTCTTC.

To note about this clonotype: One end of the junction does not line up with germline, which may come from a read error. The CDR3 DNA reads as TGTGCCAGTTTCGCAGGGCCGTATGTCTACACCTTC. Translating gives CASFAGPYVYTF. The chain is built from TRBV19 and TRBJ1-2, with D possibly being TRBD1 (5 bases). This CDR3 is 12 amino acids long. Germline V gene lookup returns CDR1 LNHDA and CDR2 SQIVND (reference sequence).

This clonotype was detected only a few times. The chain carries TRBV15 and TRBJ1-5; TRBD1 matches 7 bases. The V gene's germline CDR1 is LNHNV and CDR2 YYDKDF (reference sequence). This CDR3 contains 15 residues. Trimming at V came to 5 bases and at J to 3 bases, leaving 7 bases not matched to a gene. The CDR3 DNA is TGTGCCACCAGCCGGGCAGGACAGGACAATCAGCCCCAGCATTTT. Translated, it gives CATSRAGQDNQPQHF.

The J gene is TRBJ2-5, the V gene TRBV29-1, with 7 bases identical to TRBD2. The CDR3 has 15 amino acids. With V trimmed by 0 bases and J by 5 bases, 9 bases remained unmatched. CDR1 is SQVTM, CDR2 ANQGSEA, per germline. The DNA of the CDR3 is TGCAGCGTTGAAGATGCGGCGGGGGTAGGGGAGACCCAGTACTTC. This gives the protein CSVEDAAGVGETQYF.

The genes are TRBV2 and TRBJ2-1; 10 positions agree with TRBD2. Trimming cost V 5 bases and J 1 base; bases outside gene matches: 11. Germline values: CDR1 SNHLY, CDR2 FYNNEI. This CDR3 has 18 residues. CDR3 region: CASSTSLAGPRSYNEQFF. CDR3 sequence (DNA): TGTGCCAGCAGTACCTCACTAGCGGGACCACGATCCTACAATGAGCAGTTCTTC.

CDR3 in DNA: TGCAGCGTTGAAGATCCCAGGACAGGGGGCCAAGAGACCCAGTACTTC. It is translated as CSVEDPRTGGQETQYF. The V gene is TRBV29-1, the J gene TRBJ2-5; 10 nucleotides match TRBD1. V lost 0 bases to trimming and J lost 1 base; unmatched junction nucleotides: 5. The CDR3 has 16 residues. Germline values: CDR1 SQVTM, CDR2 ANQGSEA.

CDR3 coding DNA: TGTGCCAGCAGACCAGGGCAGGGAAGCTCGCAAGAGACCCAGTACTTC. It yields the protein CASRPGQGSSQETQYF. V gene TRBV7-2 combines with J gene TRBJ2-5; perhaps TRBD1 as D (5 bases). Germline CDR1 reads SGHTA; CDR2 reads FQGNSA. The CDR3 loop spans 16 amino acids. Deletions cut 6 bases from V and 2 bases from J, with 19 bases between.

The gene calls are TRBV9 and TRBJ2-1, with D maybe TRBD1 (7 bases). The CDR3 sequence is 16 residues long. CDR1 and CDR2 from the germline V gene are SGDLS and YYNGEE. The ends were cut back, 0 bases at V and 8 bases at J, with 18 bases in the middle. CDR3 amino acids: CASSVGGGQEGHEQFF. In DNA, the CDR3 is TGTGCCAGCAGCGTAGGAGGCGGACAGGAGGGACATGAGCAGTTCTTC.

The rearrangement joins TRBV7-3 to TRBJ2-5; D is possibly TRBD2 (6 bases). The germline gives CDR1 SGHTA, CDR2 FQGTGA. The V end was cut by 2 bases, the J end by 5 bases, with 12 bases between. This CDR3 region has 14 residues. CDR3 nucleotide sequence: TGTGCCAGCAGCTTACGGGGGATGGTCGAGACCCAGTACTTC. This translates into CASSLRGMVETQYF.

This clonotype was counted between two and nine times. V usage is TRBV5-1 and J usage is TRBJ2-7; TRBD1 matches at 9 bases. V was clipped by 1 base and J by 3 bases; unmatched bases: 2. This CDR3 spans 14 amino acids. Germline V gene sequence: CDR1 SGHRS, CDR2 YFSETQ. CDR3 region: CASSLWDRDYEQYF. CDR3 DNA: TGCGCCAGCAGCTTGTGGGACAGGGACTACGAGCAGTACTTC.

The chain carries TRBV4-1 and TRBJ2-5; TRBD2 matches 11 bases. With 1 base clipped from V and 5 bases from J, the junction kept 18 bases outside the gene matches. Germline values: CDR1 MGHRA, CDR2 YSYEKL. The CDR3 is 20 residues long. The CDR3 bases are TGCGCCAGCAGCCAAGTTCCACCGGGACTAGCGGTCGCAGGCGGGGAGACCCAGTACTTC. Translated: CASSQVPPGLAVAGGETQYF.

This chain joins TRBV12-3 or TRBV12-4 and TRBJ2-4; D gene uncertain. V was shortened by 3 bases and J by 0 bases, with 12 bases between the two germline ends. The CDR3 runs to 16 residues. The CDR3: CASSFSQELAKNIQYF. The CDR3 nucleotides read TGTGCCAGCAGTTTTTCGCAGGAGCTAGCCAAAAACATTCAGTACTTC.